The clone carrying this T cell receptor beta chain was detected only once. This sample stems from a study of blood T cell repertoires in COVID-19. As for the study in general: Spain, Italy and the United States supplied samples that represented acute and convalescent COVID-19.

The repertoire was sequenced with immunoSEQ multiplex PCR; TCRdb's copy has only in-frame clones and lacks some. This sample carries 250,000 to 300,000 clones, around 89% of them seen once, and the ten largest clones take roughly 3.3%. The CDR3 consists of 14 residues. The junction had 3 bases not matched to a gene; V was cut back by 0 bases and J by 4 bases. CDR1 GTSNPN and CDR2 SVGIG come from the germline V gene (reference sequence). Sequencing was done on a sample of peripheral blood. This TCR was recovered from a woman in her 40s with acute or convalescent COVID-19. V is TRBV30 and J is TRBJ2-1; 7 positions match TRBD2. This CDR3 reads CAWSVWGGYNEQFF. The CDR3 DNA is TGTGCCTGGAGTGTGTGGGGGGGTTACAATGAGCAGTTCTTC.